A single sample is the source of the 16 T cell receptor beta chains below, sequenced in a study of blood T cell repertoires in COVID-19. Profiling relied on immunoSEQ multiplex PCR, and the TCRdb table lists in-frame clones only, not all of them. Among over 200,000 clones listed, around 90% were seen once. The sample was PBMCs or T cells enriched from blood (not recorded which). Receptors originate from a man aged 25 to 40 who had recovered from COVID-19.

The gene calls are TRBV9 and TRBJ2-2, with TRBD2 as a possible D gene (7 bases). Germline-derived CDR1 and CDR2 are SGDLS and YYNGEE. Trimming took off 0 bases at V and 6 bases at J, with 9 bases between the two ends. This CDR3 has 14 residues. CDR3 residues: CASSVGGGPGELFF. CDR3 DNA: TGTGCCAGCAGCGTAGGGGGGGGCCCCGGGGAGCTGTTTTTT. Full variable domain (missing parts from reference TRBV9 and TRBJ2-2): DSGVTQTPKHLITATGQRVTLRCSPRSGDLSVYWYQQSLDQGLQFLIQYYNGEERAKGNILERFSAQQFPDLHSELNLSSLELGDSALYFCASSVGGGPGELFFGEGSRLTVL.

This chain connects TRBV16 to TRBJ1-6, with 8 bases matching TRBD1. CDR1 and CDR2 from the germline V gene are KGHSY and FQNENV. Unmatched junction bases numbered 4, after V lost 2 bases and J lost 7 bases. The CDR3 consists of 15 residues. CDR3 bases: TGTGCCAGCAGCCAACAACAGGGGGGGAATTCACCCCTCCACTTT. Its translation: CASSQQQGGNSPLHF.

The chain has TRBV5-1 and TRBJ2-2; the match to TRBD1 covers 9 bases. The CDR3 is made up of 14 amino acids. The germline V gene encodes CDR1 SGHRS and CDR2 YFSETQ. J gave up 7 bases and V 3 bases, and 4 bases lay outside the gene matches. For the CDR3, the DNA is TGCGCCAGCAGCTCTACAGGGGGCAACGGGGAGCTGTTTTTT. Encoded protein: CASSSTGGNGELFF.

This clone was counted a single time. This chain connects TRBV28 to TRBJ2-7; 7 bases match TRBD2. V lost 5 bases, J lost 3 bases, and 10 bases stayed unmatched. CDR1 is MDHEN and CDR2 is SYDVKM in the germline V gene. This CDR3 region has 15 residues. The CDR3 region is CASSPPRLALYEQYF. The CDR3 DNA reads TGTGCCAGCAGTCCCCCTAGACTAGCCCTCTACGAGCAGTACTTC.

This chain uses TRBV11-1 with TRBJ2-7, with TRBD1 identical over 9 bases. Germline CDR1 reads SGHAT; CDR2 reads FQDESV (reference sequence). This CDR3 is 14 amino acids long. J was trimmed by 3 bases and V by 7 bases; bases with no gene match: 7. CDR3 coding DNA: TGTGCCAGCACTACGGACAGGGGCAACTACGAGCAGTACTTC. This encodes CASTTDRGNYEQYF.

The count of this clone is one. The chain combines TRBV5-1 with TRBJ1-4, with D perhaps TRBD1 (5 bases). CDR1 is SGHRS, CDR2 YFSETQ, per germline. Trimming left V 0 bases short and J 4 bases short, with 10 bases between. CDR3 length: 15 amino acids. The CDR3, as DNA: TGCGCCAGCAGCTTGGGACAGATAGGTAATGAAAAACTGTTTTTT. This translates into CASSLGQIGNEKLFF.

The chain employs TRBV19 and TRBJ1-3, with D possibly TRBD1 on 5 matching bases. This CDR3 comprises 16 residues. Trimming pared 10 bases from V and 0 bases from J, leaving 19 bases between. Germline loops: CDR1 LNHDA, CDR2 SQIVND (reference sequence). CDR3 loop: CATQESYLSSGNTIYF. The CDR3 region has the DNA TGTGCCACACAGGAATCCTACCTGTCCTCTGGAAACACCATATATTTT.

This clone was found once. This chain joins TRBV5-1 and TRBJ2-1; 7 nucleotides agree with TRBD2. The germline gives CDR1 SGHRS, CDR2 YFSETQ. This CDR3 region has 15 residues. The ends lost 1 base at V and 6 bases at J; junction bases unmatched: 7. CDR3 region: CASSLRREWPNEQFF. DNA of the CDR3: TGCGCCAGCAGCTTGAGGCGGGAGTGGCCCAATGAGCAGTTCTTC.

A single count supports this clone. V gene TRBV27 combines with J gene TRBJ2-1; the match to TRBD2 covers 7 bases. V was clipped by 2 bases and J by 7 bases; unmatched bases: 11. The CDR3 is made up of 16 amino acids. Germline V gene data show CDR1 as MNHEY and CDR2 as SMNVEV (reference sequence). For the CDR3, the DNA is TGTGCCAGCAGTTTAGAGGCAGTGGGGGGGTGGAATGAGCAGTTCTTC. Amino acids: CASSLEAVGGWNEQFF.

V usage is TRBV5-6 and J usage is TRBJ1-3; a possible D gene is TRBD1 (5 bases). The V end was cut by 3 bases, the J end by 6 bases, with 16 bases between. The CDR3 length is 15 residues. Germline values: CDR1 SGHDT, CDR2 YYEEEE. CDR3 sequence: CASSSVGEVANTIYF. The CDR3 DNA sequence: TGTGCCAGCAGCTCAGTAGGGGAAGTAGCAAACACCATATATTTT.

This chain's CDR3 is CASSYDRYEQYF. The CDR3 coding sequence is TGTGCCAGCAGCTACGACAGGTACGAGCAGTACTTC. The rearrangement joins TRBV12-3 or TRBV12-4 to TRBJ2-7; D perhaps matches TRBD1 (6 bases). V lost 6 bases and J lost 4, with 10 bases in between. CDR3 length equals 12 residues.

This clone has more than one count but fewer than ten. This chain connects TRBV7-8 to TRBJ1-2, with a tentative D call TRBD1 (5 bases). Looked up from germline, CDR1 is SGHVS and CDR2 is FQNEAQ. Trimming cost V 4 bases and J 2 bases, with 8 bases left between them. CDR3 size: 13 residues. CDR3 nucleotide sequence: TGTGCCAGCAGCTGGGGACTGAACTATGGCTACACCTTC. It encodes CASSWGLNYGYTF. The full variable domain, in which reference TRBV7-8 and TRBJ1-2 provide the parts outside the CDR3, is GAGVSQSPRYKVAKRGQDVALRCDPISGHVSLFWYQQALGQGPEFLTYFQNEAQLDKSGLPSDRFFAERPEGSVSTLKIQRTQQEDSAVYLCASSWGLNYGYTFGSGTRLTVV.

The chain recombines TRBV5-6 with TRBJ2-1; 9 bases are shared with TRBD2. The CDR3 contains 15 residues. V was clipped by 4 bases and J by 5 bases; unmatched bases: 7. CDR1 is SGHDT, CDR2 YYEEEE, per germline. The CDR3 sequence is CASSLWSSGDNEQFF. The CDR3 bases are TGTGCCAGCAGCCTTTGGTCTAGCGGGGACAATGAGCAGTTCTTC.

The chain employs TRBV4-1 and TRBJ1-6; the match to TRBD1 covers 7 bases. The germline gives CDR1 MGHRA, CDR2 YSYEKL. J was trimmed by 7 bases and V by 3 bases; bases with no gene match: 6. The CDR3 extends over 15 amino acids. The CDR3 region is CASSQTGTANSPLHF. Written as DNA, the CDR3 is TGCGCCAGCAGCCAGACAGGGACAGCAAATTCACCCCTCCACTTT.

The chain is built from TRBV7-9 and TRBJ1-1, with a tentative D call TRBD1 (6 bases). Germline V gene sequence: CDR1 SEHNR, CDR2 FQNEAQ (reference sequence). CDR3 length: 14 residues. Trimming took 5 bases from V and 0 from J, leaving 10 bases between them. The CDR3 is CASSQGQLNTEAFF. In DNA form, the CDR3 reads TGTGCCAGCAGCCAGGGACAACTGAACACTGAAGCTTTCTTT.

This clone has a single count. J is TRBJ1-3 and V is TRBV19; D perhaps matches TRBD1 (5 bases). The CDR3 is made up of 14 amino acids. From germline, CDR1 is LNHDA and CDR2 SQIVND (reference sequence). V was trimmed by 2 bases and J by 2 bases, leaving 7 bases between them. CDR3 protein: CASSISGAGNTIYF. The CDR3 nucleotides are TGTGCCAGTAGTATATCGGGGGCTGGAAACACCATATATTTT.